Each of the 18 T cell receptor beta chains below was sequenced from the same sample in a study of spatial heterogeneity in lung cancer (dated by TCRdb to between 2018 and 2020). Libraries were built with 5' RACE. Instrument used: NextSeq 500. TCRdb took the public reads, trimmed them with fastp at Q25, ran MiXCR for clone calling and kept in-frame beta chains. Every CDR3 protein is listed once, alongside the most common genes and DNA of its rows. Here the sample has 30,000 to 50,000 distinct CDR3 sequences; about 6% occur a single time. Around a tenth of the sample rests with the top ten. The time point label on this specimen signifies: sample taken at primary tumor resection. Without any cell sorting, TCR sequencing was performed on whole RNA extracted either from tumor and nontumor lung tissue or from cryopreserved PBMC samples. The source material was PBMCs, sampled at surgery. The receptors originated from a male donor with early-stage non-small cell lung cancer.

The CDR3, as DNA: TGTGCCAGCAGCACAAGACAGGGGGCAAAGCTGTTTTTT. This encodes CASSTRQGAKLFF. V and J are TRBV9 and TRBJ2-2, with 10 bases matching TRBD1. The CDR3 consists of 13 residues. Losses at the gene ends were 4 bases for V and 12 bases for J; bases not matched to a gene: 6. The V gene's germline CDR1 is SGDLS and CDR2 YYNGEE. Combining the CDR3 with reference TRBV9 and TRBJ2-2 gives the whole variable domain DSGVTQTPKHLITATGQRVTLRCSPRSGDLSVYWYQQSLDQGLQFLIQYYNGEERAKGNILERFSAQQFPDLHSELNLSSLELGDSALYFCASSTRQGAKLFFGEGSRLTVL.

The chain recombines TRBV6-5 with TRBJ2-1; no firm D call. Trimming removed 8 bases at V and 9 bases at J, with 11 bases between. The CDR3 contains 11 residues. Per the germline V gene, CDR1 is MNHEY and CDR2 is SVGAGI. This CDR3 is CASVRWGEQFF. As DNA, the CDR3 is TGTGCCAGCGTAAGGTGGGGTGAGCAGTTCTTC.

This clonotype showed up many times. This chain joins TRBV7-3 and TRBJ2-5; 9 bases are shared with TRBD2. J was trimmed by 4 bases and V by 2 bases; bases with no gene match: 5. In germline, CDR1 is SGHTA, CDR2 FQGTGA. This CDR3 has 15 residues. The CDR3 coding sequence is TGTGCCAGCAGCTTATTCGCTAGCGGGGTAGAGACCCAGTACTTC. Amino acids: CASSLFASGVETQYF.

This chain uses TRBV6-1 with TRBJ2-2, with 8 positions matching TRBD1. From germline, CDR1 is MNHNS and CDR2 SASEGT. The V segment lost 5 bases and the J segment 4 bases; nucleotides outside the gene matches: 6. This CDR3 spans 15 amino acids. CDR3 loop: CASSSPTGVTGELFF. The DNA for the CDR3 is TGTGCCAGCAGTTCCCCGACAGGGGTCACCGGGGAGCTGTTTTTT.

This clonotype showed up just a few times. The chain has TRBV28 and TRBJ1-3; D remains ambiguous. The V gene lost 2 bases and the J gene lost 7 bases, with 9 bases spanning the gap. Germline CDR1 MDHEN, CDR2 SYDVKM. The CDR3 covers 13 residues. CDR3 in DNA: TGTGCCAGCAGTTTAGAATGGCTTAACACCATATATTTT. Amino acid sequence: CASSLEWLNTIYF.

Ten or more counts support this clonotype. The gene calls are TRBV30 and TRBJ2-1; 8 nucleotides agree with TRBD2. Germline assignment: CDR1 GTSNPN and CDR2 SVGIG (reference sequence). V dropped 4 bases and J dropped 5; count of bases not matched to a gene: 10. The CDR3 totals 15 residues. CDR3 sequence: CAWKTAGGIDNEQFF. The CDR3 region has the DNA TGTGCCTGGAAGACCGCGGGGGGCATCGACAATGAGCAGTTCTTC.

The CDR3 bases are TGTGCCGGCTCCAATGTCGGGGCCGGGGAGCTGTTTTTT. The encoded protein is CAGSNVGAGELFF. The chain joins TRBV30 to TRBJ2-2; the D gene is possibly TRBD2 (5 bases). The CDR3 covers 13 residues. Germline V gene lookup returns CDR1 GTSNPN and CDR2 SVGIG (reference sequence). Trimming left V 8 bases short and J 6 bases short, with 16 bases between.

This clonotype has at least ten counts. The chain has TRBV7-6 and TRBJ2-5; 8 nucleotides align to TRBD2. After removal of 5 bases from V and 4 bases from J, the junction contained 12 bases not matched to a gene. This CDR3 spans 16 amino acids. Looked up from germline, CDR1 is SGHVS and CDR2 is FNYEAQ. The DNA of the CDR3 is TGTGCCAGCAGCGTAATCGGGGGGGGGCCGTCAGAGACCCAGTACTTC. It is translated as CASSVIGGGPSETQYF.

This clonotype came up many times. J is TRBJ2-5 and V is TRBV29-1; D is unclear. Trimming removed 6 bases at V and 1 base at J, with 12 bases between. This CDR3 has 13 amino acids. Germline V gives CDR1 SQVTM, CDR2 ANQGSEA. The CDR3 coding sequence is TGCAGCGTCGGGCATCGGGTCCAAGAGACCCAGTACTTC. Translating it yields CSVGHRVQETQYF. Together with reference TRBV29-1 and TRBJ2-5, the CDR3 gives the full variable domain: SAVISQKPSRDICQRGTSLTIQCQVDSQVTMMFWYRQQPGQSLTLIATANQGSEATYESGFVIDKFPISRPNLTFSTLTVSNMSPEDSSIYLCSVGHRVQETQYFGPGTRLLVL.

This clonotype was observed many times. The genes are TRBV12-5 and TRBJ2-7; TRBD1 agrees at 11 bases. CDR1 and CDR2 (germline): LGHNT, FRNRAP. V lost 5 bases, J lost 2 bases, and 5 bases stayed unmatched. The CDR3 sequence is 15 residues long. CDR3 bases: TGTGCTAGTGGTAGATGGACAGGGGGCACCTACGAGCAGTACTTC. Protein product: CASGRWTGGTYEQYF. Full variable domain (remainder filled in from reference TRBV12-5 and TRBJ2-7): DARVTQTPRHKVTEMGQEVTMRCQPILGHNTVFWYRQTMMQGLELLAYFRNRAPLDDSGMPKDRFSAEMPDATLATLKIQPSEPRDSAVYFCASGRWTGGTYEQYFGPGTRLTVT.

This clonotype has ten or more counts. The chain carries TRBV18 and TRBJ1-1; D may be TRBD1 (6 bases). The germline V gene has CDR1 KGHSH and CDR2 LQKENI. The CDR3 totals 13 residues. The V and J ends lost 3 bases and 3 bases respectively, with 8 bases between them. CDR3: CASSPSGDTEAFF. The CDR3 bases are TGTGCCAGCTCACCGTCAGGGGACACTGAAGCTTTCTTT.

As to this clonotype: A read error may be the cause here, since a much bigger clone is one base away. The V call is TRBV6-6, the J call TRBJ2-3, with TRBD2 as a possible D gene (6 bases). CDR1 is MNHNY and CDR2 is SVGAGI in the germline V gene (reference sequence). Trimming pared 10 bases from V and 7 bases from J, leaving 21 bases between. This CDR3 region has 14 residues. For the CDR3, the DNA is TGTGCCACCTTAAGAAGAGGGAGGCCCAATACGCAGTATTTT. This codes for CATLRRGRPNTQYF.

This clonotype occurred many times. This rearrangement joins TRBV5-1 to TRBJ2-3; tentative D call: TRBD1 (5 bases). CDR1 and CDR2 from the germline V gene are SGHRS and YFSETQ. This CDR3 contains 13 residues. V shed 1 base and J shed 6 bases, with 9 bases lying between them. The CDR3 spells CASSLRGVDTQYF. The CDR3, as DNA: TGCGCCAGCAGCTTGAGGGGCGTGGATACGCAGTATTTT.

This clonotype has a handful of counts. CDR3 sequence: CASSSPRLAGSGADTQYF. For the CDR3, the DNA is TGTGCCAGCAGTTCCCCGAGACTAGCGGGGAGTGGGGCAGATACGCAGTATTTT. This chain joins TRBV12-3 or TRBV12-4 and TRBJ2-3; TRBD2 matches 11 bases. V trimming: 4 bases; J trimming: 4 bases; junction bases outside the gene matches: 13. The CDR3 length is 18 residues.

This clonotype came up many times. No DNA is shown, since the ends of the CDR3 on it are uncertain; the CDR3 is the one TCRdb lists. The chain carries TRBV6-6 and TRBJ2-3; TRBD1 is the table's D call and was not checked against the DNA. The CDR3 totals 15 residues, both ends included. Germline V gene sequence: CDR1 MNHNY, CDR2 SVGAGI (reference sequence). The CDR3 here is CASSTSGQGSDTQYF.

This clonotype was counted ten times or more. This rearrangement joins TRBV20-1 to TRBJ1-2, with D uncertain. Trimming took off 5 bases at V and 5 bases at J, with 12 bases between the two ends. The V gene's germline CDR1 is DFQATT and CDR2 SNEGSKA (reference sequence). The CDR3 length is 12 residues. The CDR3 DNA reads TGCAGTGCTTACGGAGCAGGTTATGGCTACACCTTC. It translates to CSAYGAGYGYTF.

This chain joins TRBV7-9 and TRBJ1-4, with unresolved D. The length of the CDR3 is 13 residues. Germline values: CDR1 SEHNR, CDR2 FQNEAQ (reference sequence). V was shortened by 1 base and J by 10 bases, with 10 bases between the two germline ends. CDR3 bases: TGTGCCAGCAGCTTAGACCCCGTAGTAAAACTGTTTTTT. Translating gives CASSLDPVVKLFF.

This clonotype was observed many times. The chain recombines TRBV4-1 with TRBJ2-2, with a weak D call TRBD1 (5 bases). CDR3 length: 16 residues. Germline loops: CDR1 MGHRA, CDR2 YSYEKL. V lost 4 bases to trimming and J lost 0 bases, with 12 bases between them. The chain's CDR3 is CASSRQQETNTGELFF. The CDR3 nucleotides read TGCGCCAGCAGCCGGCAACAGGAGACGAACACCGGGGAGCTGTTTTTT.